This is a list of T cell receptor beta chains from one sample in a study of cytomegalovirus exposure and HLA in healthy donors. Using immunoSEQ multiplex PCR, the repertoire was profiled, and TCRdb retains in-frame clones only, with some absent. Here the sample spans over 150,000 clones, roughly 80% being singletons. The sequenced sample was PBMCs. The origin of the receptors is a man between 50 and 59 years old in good health and CMV-seropositive. The CDR3 runs from the conserved cysteine through the conserved F or W. Fields, in order: V gene, J gene, clone size, D gene, CDR3 DNA, CDR3 protein. A D gene is named only where the DNA matches it firmly. For some rows the clone size is stated as once, few or many, or as a class when expanded; others skip it.

TRBV6-5,TRBJ2-5,NA,TRBD1,TGTGCCAGCAGTTGGCGGGACAGGGCGATGACCCAGTACTTC,CASSWRDRAMTQYF
TRBV5-1,TRBJ1-5,NA,NA,TGCGCCAGCAGCTTGACAGGATCCAATCAGCCCCAGCATTTT,CASSLTGSNQPQHF
TRBV2,TRBJ2-3,NA,NA,TGTGCCAGCAGTGGGGGGGGCCCTCGGATCGGAGATACGCAGTATTTT,CASSGGGPRIGDTQYF
TRBV5-1,TRBJ2-3,NA,NA,TGCGCCAGCAGCGCGCCGGAAGCGGGCAGCACAGATACGCAGTATTTT,CASSAPEAGSTDTQYF
TRBV4-3,TRBJ1-5,NA,NA,TGCGCCAGCAGCCAAGTAATGGGGGCACGTCAGCCCCAGCATTTT,CASSQVMGARQPQHF
TRBV6-4,TRBJ1-1,NA,NA,TGTGCCAGCAGTGTGACAGAGAACACTGAAGCTCTCTTT,CASSVTENTEALF
TRBV2,TRBJ1-2,NA,TRBD1,TGTGCCAGCAGGCCGGGACAGGGGTTAGATGGCTACACCTTC,CASRPGQGLDGYTF
TRBV5-1,TRBJ1-2,NA,NA,TGCGCCAGCAGTCAGGACACCAGCTATGGCTACACCTTC,CASSQDTSYGYTF
TRBV4-1,TRBJ2-6,NA,TRBD1,TGCGCCAACCAACAGGGGCGAAGCTCTGGGGCCAACGTCCTGACTTTC,CANQQGRSSGANVLTF
TRBV5-1,TRBJ2-7,NA,NA,TGCGCCAGCAGCTTGCCCGGCTACGAGCAGTACTTC,CASSLPGYEQYF
TRBV29-1,TRBJ2-7,NA,NA,TGCAGCGTTGATGGGCAGGGGAGCGAGCAGTACTTC,CSVDGQGSEQYF
TRBV4-3,TRBJ2-5,NA,TRBD2,TGCGCCAGCAGCCAAGATCCCCGGGACTACGAAAAAGAGACCCAGTACTTC,CASSQDPRDYEKETQYF
TRBV4-2,TRBJ2-7,NA,NA,TGTGCCAGCAGCCAAGATTCAGACACCTTCTACGAGCAGTACTTC,CASSQDSDTFYEQYF
TRBV5-5,TRBJ2-3,few,NA,TGTGCCAGCAGCCCGGCCTCCCCCTTCGGGGATACGCAGTATTTT,CASSPASPFGDTQYF
TRBV19,TRBJ1-5,NA,TRBD1,TGTGCCAGTAGGGGACAGACTCAGCCCCAGCATTTT,CASRGQTQPQHF
TRBV5-4,TRBJ2-7,NA,TRBD1,TGTGCCAGCAGCGTCGCCGGGACAGGGACCTACGAGCAGTACTTC,CASSVAGTGTYEQYF
TRBV7-8,TRBJ2-7,NA,TRBD1,TGTGCCAGCAGCTACAGGGGATCCTACGAGCAGTACTTC,CASSYRGSYEQYF
TRBV10-2,TRBJ2-1,NA,TRBD2,TGCGCCAGCAGTGAAGCTAGCGGGGGGCATGAGCAGTTCTTC,CASSEASGGHEQFF
TRBV27,TRBJ2-2,NA,TRBD2,TGTGCCTCCCGCGGCGGGGGGACTAACACCGGGGAGCTGTTTTTT,CASRGGGTNTGELFF
TRBV28,TRBJ1-5,NA,TRBD1,TGTGCCAGCCTATGGGGGACAGGGATTGGACAGCCCCAGCATTTT,CASLWGTGIGQPQHF
TRBV28,TRBJ1-1,once,NA,TGTGCCAGCAGCCGTGCGCGGAAAACGGCTGAAGCTTTCTTT,CASSRARKTAEAFF
TRBV6-6,TRBJ1-2,once,NA,TGTGCCAGCAGTTATGTAGCGGAGCGCGGCTATGGCTACACCTTC,CASSYVAERGYGYTF
TRBV7-6,TRBJ2-3,few,TRBD1,TGTGCCAGCAGCTCACCGGGACAGGGGCCGTCGTATACGCAGTATTTT,CASSSPGQGPSYTQYF
TRBV14,TRBJ2-1,NA,TRBD2,TGTGCCAGCAGCCCCGGACTAGCGGGGGGCGGATTCTCCTACAATGAGCAGTTCTTC,CASSPGLAGGGFSYNEQFF
TRBV5-1,TRBJ1-6,NA,TRBD1,TGCGCCAGCAGCGCCCAAGGACAGGCCACATCACCCCTCCACTTT,CASSAQGQATSPLHF
TRBV5-1,TRBJ1-1,NA,TRBD1,TGCGCCAGCAGCTTCGGTGGGACAGTAAACACTGAAGCTTTCTTT,CASSFGGTVNTEAFF
TRBV12-5,TRBJ1-5,NA,NA,TGTGCTAGTGGTTTGAGGCAGGGCAATCAGCCCCAGCATTTT,CASGLRQGNQPQHF
TRBV15,TRBJ2-1,NA,TRBD2,TGTGCCACCAGCAGGGAGCGGGGGGCCCTCTACAATGAGCAGTTCTTC,CATSRERGALYNEQFF
TRBV19,TRBJ2-3,NA,NA,TGTGCCAGTACCCCTAGGGTAAGCGGTCGGTCAGATACGCAGTATTTT,CASTPRVSGRSDTQYF
TRBV11-2,TRBJ1-1,NA,NA,TGTGCCAGCAGCTTAGGAAGAACTCTCACTGAAGCTTTCTTT,CASSLGRTLTEAFF
TRBV21-1,TRBJ2-3,NA,NA,TGTGCCAGCAGCAAAGAGGAGACTAGCGGGGGAGACCTTCTTACCGTTACGGATACGCAGTATTTT,CASSKEETSGGDLLTVTDTQYF
TRBV5-8,TRBJ2-2,NA,TRBD1,TGTGCCAGCCTCGGGACAGGGGGCGAAACCGGGGAGCTGTTTTTT,CASLGTGGETGELFF
TRBV6-1,TRBJ1-2,NA,NA,TGTGCCAGCAGCGTATCCCAGGGTGAGGACTATGGCTACACCTTC,CASSVSQGEDYGYTF
TRBV6-5,TRBJ2-7,NA,NA,TGTGCCAGCAGTTTACGAGGACAGCCCTACGAGCAGTACTTC,CASSLRGQPYEQYF
TRBV5-1,TRBJ2-3,NA,NA,TGCGCCAGCAGCTTGGAGGTCGGGGATACGCAGTGTTTT,CASSLEVGDTQCF
TRBV6-5,TRBJ1-5,NA,TRBD1,TGTGCCAGCAGTCCCGGGACAGGGATCGGTCAGCCCCAGCATTTT,CASSPGTGIGQPQHF
TRBV6-4,TRBJ1-3,few,NA,TGTGCCAGCAGTCCAGTAGGGGACACCTACTCTGGAAACACCATATATTTT,CASSPVGDTYSGNTIYF
TRBV7-9,TRBJ1-1,NA,TRBD1,TGTGCCAGCAGCTCATGGGACAGTAATGAAGCTTTCTTT,CASSSWDSNEAFF
TRBV5-1,TRBJ2-2,NA,NA,TGCGCCAGCACAACCCAGGGGAACACCGGGGAGCTGTTTTTT,CASTTQGNTGELFF
TRBV2,TRBJ2-3,NA,NA,TGTGCCAGCAGTGAACCGCGGGGAAGGGCAGATACGCAGTATTTT,CASSEPRGRADTQYF
TRBV27,TRBJ2-1,NA,NA,TGTGCCAGCAGTTCTAGATCCCTTTACGACAATGAGCAGTTCTTC,CASSSRSLYDNEQFF
TRBV5-1,TRBJ2-1,NA,TRBD1,TGCGCCAGCAGCTTGGTGGGGACAGGGGGCAATGAGCAGTTCTTC,CASSLVGTGGNEQFF